These 21 T cell receptor beta chains were sequenced from one sample in a study of cytotoxic CD8 clonotypes in ibrutinib-treated CLL. Libraries were prepared by immunoSEQ multiplex PCR; TCRdb keeps only in-frame clonotypes and omits some of them. The sample lists some 200,000 clones, more than 65% occurring once. The material sequenced was PBMCs, taken after 12 months of ibrutinib treatment. These receptors all stem from a human donor with chronic lymphocytic leukemia.

The rearrangement links TRBV30 to TRBJ2-2; 7 bases line up with TRBD1. CDR3 length: 13 residues. V lost 2 bases to trimming and J lost 7 bases; unmatched junction nucleotides: 4. Germline V gene lookup returns CDR1 GTSNPN and CDR2 SVGIG (reference sequence). CDR3 in DNA: TGTGCCTGGAGTTCCGGGACAGTCGGGGAGCTGTTTTTT. The encoded protein is CAWSSGTVGELFF.

The chain is built from TRBV6-1 and TRBJ1-1, with D perhaps TRBD1 (6 bases). Germline CDR1 reads MNHNS; CDR2 reads SASEGT. This CDR3 region has 16 residues. Trimming took off 2 bases at V and 1 base at J, with 14 bases between the two ends. The CDR3 reads CASSEYRVSANTEAFF. In DNA, the CDR3 is TGTGCCAGCAGTGAATACAGGGTCTCGGCGAACACTGAAGCTTTCTTT.

This chain uses TRBV9 with TRBJ1-6, with 10 bases lining up with TRBD1. The V and J ends lost 3 bases and 10 bases, in that order; junction bases with no gene match: 4. Germline CDR1 is SGDLS and CDR2 is YYNGEE. The CDR3 is 14 residues long. The CDR3 loop reads CASSEGQGSSPLHF. As DNA, the CDR3 is TGTGCCAGCAGCGAGGGACAGGGGAGCTCACCCCTCCACTTT.

In its sample, this clone was seen a few times. The rearrangement joins TRBV28 to TRBJ2-7, with D perhaps being TRBD1 or TRBD2 (5 bases each). Germline V gene data show CDR1 as MDHEN and CDR2 as SYDVKM. The CDR3 loop spans 14 amino acids. V dropped 6 bases and J dropped 7 bases, with 19 bases sitting between them. The CDR3 bases are TGTGCCAGCAGCGGCTGGGACGGCTTGCGGGAGCAGTACTTC. Translating gives CASSGWDGLREQYF.

The chain uses TRBV5-5 and TRBJ2-7, with 9 bases aligning to TRBD1. The V gene's germline CDR1 is SGHKS and CDR2 YYEKEE (reference sequence). J lost 0 bases, V lost 4 bases, and 8 bases had no gene match. This CDR3 contains 16 residues. The CDR3: CASSRSGTGSSYEQYF. CDR3 in DNA: TGTGCCAGCAGCCGCTCCGGGACAGGGAGCTCCTACGAGCAGTACTTC.

This chain connects TRBV9 to TRBJ2-6; D uncertain. The CDR3 spans 14 residues. V lost 1 base, J lost 5 bases, and 7 bases lay in between. Per germline, CDR1 SGDLS and CDR2 YYNGEE. The DNA for the CDR3 is TGTGCCAGCAGCGTAACAAGATGGGCCAACGTCCTGACTTTC. The encoded protein is CASSVTRWANVLTF.

The chain joins TRBV4-1 to TRBJ1-6, with D unresolved. With 4 bases removed from V and 8 bases from J, the gap between germline ends came to 9 bases. Germline lookup yields CDR1 MGHRA and CDR2 YSYEKL. The CDR3 is made up of 13 amino acids. The CDR3 DNA sequence: TGCGCCAGCAGCCTGACGGGTGATTCACCCCTCCACTTT. Amino acids: CASSLTGDSPLHF.

This chain uses TRBV28 with TRBJ1-2; D gene uncertain. From germline, CDR1 is MDHEN and CDR2 SYDVKM. The ends were cut back, 5 bases at V and 2 bases at J, with 15 bases in the middle. The CDR3 is 15 amino acids. CDR3 amino acids: CASSPLAGANYGYTF. The CDR3 region has the DNA TGTGCCAGCAGTCCCCTCGCCGGCGCAAACTATGGCTACACCTTC.

CDR3 coding DNA: TGCGCCAGCAGTCCTGCCGGGAGCTATAATTCACCCCTCCACTTT. Its protein product is CASSPAGSYNSPLHF. The chain recombines TRBV10-1 with TRBJ1-6; no clear D gene. Per germline, CDR1 WNHNN and CDR2 SYGVQD (reference sequence). V lost 5 bases to trimming and J lost 3 bases, with 11 bases between them. This CDR3 has 15 residues.

The chain recombines TRBV6-5 with TRBJ1-1, with TRBD1 matching 8 bases. Germline V gene data show CDR1 as MNHEY and CDR2 as SVGAGI. V was clipped by 10 bases and J by 5 bases; unmatched bases: 9. The CDR3 has 13 residues. This CDR3 is CAITRGLFTEAFF. DNA of the CDR3: TGTGCCATCACCAGGGGGCTTTTTACTGAAGCTTTCTTT.

This clone was found once. J is TRBJ2-3 and V is TRBV6-1, with TRBD2 matching over 9 bases. Germline V gene data show CDR1 as MNHNS and CDR2 as SASEGT. Trimming cost V 6 bases and J 6 bases; bases outside gene matches: 10. The CDR3 contains 15 residues. CDR3 sequence (DNA): TGTGCCAGCAGGGTGGGAGCGGGAGGATCGGATACGCAGTATTTT. Protein sequence: CASRVGAGGSDTQYF.

V gene TRBV28 combines with J gene TRBJ2-2, with D perhaps TRBD1 or TRBD2 (6 bases each). Germline V gene data show CDR1 as MDHEN and CDR2 as SYDVKM. V was clipped by 7 bases and J by 1 base, with 16 bases between them. The CDR3 spans 16 residues. The DNA of the CDR3 is TGTGCCAGCAAGAAGGGGGGAGCAGGGAACACCGGGGAGCTGTTTTTT. Translated, it gives CASKKGGAGNTGELFF.

The rearrangement links TRBV4-1 to TRBJ1-5; tentatively, D is TRBD1 (6 bases). Trimming took 6 bases from V and 0 from J, leaving 15 bases between them. Germline V gene lookup returns CDR1 MGHRA and CDR2 YSYEKL. The CDR3 loop spans 16 amino acids. CDR3 coding DNA: TGCGCCAGCAGACCTCTCCTGGACAGTAGCAATCAGCCCCAGCATTTT. Amino acid sequence: CASRPLLDSSNQPQHF.

CDR3 nucleotides: TGTGCCAGCAGCCAGGATAATGAAAAACTGTTTTTT. It encodes CASSQDNEKLFF. This chain links TRBV7-3 with TRBJ1-4; D not resolved. The V end lost 5 bases, the J end lost 4 bases, and 5 bases lay between the germline ends. This CDR3 region has 12 residues. Germline CDR1 reads SGHTA; CDR2 reads FQGTGA. The complete variable domain, with remaining parts taken from reference TRBV7-3 and TRBJ1-4, reads GAGVSQTPSNKVTEKGKYVELRCDPISGHTALYWYRQSLGQGPEFLIYFQGTGAADDSGLPNDRFFAVRPEGSVSTLKIQRTERGDSAVYLCASSQDNEKLFFGSGTQLSVL.

This rearrangement joins TRBV30 to TRBJ2-6, with 8 bases that match TRBD1. CDR1 GTSNPN and CDR2 SVGIG come from the germline V gene (reference sequence). This CDR3 comprises 16 residues. Trimming removed 6 bases from V and 4 bases from J; junction bases left unmatched: 11. CDR3 sequence: CACDRGRRGGANVLTF. In DNA form, the CDR3 reads TGTGCCTGTGACAGGGGCCGAAGAGGGGGGGCCAACGTCCTGACTTTC. The whole variable domain, remainder taken from reference TRBV30 and TRBJ2-6, is SQTIHQWPATLVQPVGSPLSLECTVEGTSNPNLYWYRQAAGRGLQLLFYSVGIGQISSEVPQNLSASRPQDRQFILSSKKLLLSDSGFYLCACDRGRRGGANVLTFGAGSRLTVL.

This clone was detected only once. The chain joins TRBV7-2 to TRBJ1-6, with D uncertain. This CDR3 is built from 14 residues. V shed 2 bases and J shed 8 bases, with 10 bases lying between them. Germline CDR1 SGHTA, CDR2 FQGNSA. This chain's CDR3 is CASSLRPTDSPLHF. The CDR3 DNA is TGTGCCAGCAGCTTAAGGCCCACGGATTCACCCCTCCACTTT. The full variable domain, its missing parts supplied by reference TRBV7-2 and TRBJ1-6, is GAGVSQSPSNKVTEKGKDVELRCDPISGHTALYWYRQSLGQGLEFLIYFQGNSAPDKSGLPSDRFSAERTGGSVSTLTIQRTQQEDSAVYLCASSLRPTDSPLHFGNGTRLTVT.

This sequence joins TRBV28 and TRBJ2-7, with 8 bases fitting TRBD2. The CDR3 has 13 residues. Losses at the gene ends were 5 bases for V and 2 bases for J; bases not matched to a gene: 2. Germline assignment: CDR1 MDHEN and CDR2 SYDVKM. The CDR3 here is CASSAGLAYEQYF. For the CDR3, the DNA is TGTGCCAGCAGTGCGGGACTAGCCTACGAGCAGTACTTC.

CDR3 sequence reads: CASSLGTVYEQYF. CDR3 DNA sequence: TGTGCCAGCAGTCTGGGGACGGTCTACGAGCAGTACTTC. V usage is TRBV28 and J usage is TRBJ2-7; D possibly matches TRBD1 or TRBD2 (5 bases each). This CDR3 spans 13 amino acids. Germline CDR1 is MDHEN and CDR2 is SYDVKM. V was trimmed by 5 bases and J by 3 bases, leaving 11 bases between them.

This chain connects TRBV11-2 to TRBJ2-1; 7 nucleotides agree with TRBD2. Germline-derived CDR1 and CDR2 are SGHAT and FQNNGV. V trimming: 5 bases; J trimming: 2 bases; junction bases outside the gene matches: 6. CDR3 length: 15 amino acids. DNA for the CDR3: TGTGCCAGCAGCCCGGGGGGAGACCCCTACAATGAGCAGTTCTTC. As protein: CASSPGGDPYNEQFF.

This clone has a single count. The chain employs TRBV5-1 and TRBJ2-2; 9 positions agree with TRBD1. J lost 6 bases, V lost 0 bases, and 6 bases had no gene match. The germline gives CDR1 SGHRS, CDR2 YFSETQ. The CDR3 loop spans 16 amino acids. CDR3 coding DNA: TGCGCCAGCAGCTTGGCCCCCGGGACAGGGTCCGGGGAGCTGTTTTTT. This gives the protein CASSLAPGTGSGELFF.

The chain carries TRBV27 and TRBJ1-1; unclear D gene. The CDR3 length is 11 residues. Trimming removed 8 bases from V and 4 bases from J, with 8 bases in between. Germline CDR1 MNHEY, CDR2 SMNVEV (reference sequence). This chain's CDR3 is CASPVCTEAFF. CDR3 coding DNA: TGTGCCAGCCCCGTATGCACTGAAGCTTTCTTT.